This T cell receptor beta chain was sequenced in a study of OX40 agonist ivuxolimab in advanced cancers. Study in general: In this trial design, patients received ivuxolimab intravenously at 0.01 to 10 mg/kg every 2 weeks.

TCRdb's table, derived via immunoSEQ multiplex PCR, lists solely in-frame clones and lacks some. Of tens of thousands of clones in the sample, about 87% were seen once. CDR3 size: 14 residues. The V gene lost 0 bases and the J gene lost 3 bases, with 9 bases spanning the gap. The germline CDR1 and CDR2 sequences are SGHRS and YFSETQ. The TCR sequence derives from an adult with an advanced solid tumor such as melanoma, head and neck, liver or kidney cancer. The sample here was CD4+ or CD8+ T cells sorted from blood, taken in a trial of the OX40 agonist ivuxolimab. The rearrangement joins TRBV5-1 to TRBJ2-5, with D maybe TRBD1 (6 bases). The CDR3, as DNA: TGCGCCAGCAGCTTGGTTTCAGGGGAAGAGACCCAGTACTTC. This codes for CASSLVSGEETQYF. Based on the CDR3 plus reference TRBV5-1 and TRBJ2-5, the full variable domain is KAGVTQTPRYLIKTRGQQVTLSCSPISGHRSVSWYQQTPGQGLQFLFEYFSETQRNKGNFPGRFSGRQFSNSRSEMNVSTLELGDSALYLCASSLVSGEETQYFGPGTRLLVL.